This TCR beta chain is drawn from a study of T cell responses to AZD1222 COVID-19 vaccine. To note about this clone: Its antigen is unknown.

Some clones are missing from TCRdb's copy, which holds only in-frame ones; the method was immunoSEQ multiplex PCR. Here the sample spans around 150,000 clones, about 82% being singletons. Overall study findings and caveats: With dominance at 160-218 and 743-854, vaccine-associated CD4 TCRs spanned spike.

The germline V gene has CDR1 SEHNR and CDR2 FQNEAQ (reference sequence). CDR3 length: 16 amino acids. V was cut by 6 bases and J by 5 bases, with 22 bases left in between. The sequence was obtained from an adult who received the MenACWY meningococcal vaccine as a control. The chain joins TRBV7-9 to TRBJ1-2, with no clear D. The sample here was peripheral blood, taken 28 days after the second dose of the MenACWY control vaccine. In DNA form, the CDR3 reads TGTGCCAGCAGACGTAACCTCCGACTGGACCGTTATGGCTACACCTTC. Translation: CASRRNLRLDRYGYTF.